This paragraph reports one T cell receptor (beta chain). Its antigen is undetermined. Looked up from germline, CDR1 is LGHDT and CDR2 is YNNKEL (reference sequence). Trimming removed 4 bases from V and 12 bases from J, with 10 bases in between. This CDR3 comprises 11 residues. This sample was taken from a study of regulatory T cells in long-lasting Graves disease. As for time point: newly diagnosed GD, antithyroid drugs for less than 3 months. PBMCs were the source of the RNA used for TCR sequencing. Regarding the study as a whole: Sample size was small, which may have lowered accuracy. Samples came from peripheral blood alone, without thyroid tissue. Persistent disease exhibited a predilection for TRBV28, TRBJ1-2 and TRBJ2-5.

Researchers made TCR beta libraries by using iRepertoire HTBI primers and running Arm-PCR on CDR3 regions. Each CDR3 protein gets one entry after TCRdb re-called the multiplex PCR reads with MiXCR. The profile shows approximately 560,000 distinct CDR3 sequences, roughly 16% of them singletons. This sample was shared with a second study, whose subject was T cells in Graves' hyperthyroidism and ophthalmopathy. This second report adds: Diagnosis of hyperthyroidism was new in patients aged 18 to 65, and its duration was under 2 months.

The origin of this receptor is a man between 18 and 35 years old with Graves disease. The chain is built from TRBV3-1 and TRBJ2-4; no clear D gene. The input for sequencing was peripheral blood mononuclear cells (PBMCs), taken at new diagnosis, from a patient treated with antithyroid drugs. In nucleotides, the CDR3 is TGTGCCAGCAGCCCCCGGTTTTCTCAGTACTTC. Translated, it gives CASSPRFSQYF.